The 30 T cell receptor beta chains below were found in one sample sequenced in a study of radiotherapy plus CTLA-4 blockade in lung cancer. Measured with immunoSEQ multiplex PCR; TCRdb has only the in-frame clones, and not every one. The sample carries about 60,000 clones, around 69% recorded once. This material consisted of peripheral blood, taken from a patient treated with radiotherapy plus ipilimumab. All receptors come from a human donor with non-small cell lung cancer who had a complete response to radiotherapy plus ipilimumab.

Note on this clone: This sample also contains other DNA sequences that code for the same CDR3. The chain links TRBV6-1 to TRBJ2-3; D may be TRBD2 (5 bases). Germline V gives CDR1 MNHNS, CDR2 SASEGT. Trimming pared 6 bases from V and 0 bases from J, leaving 10 bases between. The CDR3 length is 14 residues. The CDR3 here is CASRDRTSTDTQYF. CDR3 bases: TGTGCCAGCAGGGATAGGACTAGCACAGATACGCAGTATTTT.

The V call is TRBV5-1, the J call TRBJ2-5, with 7 bases identical to TRBD1. This CDR3 region has 13 residues. Looked up from germline, CDR1 is SGHRS and CDR2 is YFSETQ. V shed 6 bases and J 5 bases; nucleotides not matched to a gene: 7. CDR3 DNA: TGCGCCAGCAACCTCGGCAGGGGGGAGACCCAGTACTTC. Its protein product is CASNLGRGETQYF.

The chain links TRBV7-9 to TRBJ1-4; TRBD1 matches at 7 bases. V was clipped by 5 bases and J by 5 bases; unmatched bases: 2. CDR1 and CDR2 from the germline V gene are SEHNR and FQNEAQ (reference sequence). This CDR3 comprises 13 residues. In DNA form, the CDR3 reads TGTGCCAGCAGCCGGGACAGAAATGAAAAACTGTTTTTT. It is translated as CASSRDRNEKLFF.

The J gene is TRBJ2-3, the V gene TRBV7-2, with 8 bases that match TRBD2. The CDR3 spans 17 residues. Trimming removed 6 bases from V and 3 bases from J; junction bases left unmatched: 14. Germline CDR1 and CDR2: SGHTA and FQGNSA. CDR3 amino acids: CASSSRGAGGWTDTQYF. The CDR3 coding sequence is TGTGCCAGCAGTTCCCGAGGGGCGGGGGGTTGGACAGATACGCAGTATTTT.

Here the CDR3 reads CASSSPSPRGQGKGEKLFF. In DNA, the CDR3 is TGTGCCAGCAGTTCTCCTTCCCCTCGGGGACAGGGGAAAGGGGAAAAACTGTTTTTT. The V gene is TRBV28, the J gene TRBJ1-4; 10 positions agree with TRBD1. CDR1 and CDR2 (germline): MDHEN, SYDVKM. The length of the CDR3 is 19 residues. The J segment lost 8 bases and the V segment lost 4 bases, leaving 19 bases of the junction unmatched.

The chain joins TRBV19 to TRBJ1-3; possibly TRBD1 for D (6 bases). Trimming stripped 6 bases from V and 1 base from J, with 10 bases between. The CDR3 length is 14 residues. The V gene's germline CDR1 is LNHDA and CDR2 SQIVND (reference sequence). In DNA, the CDR3 is TGTGCCAGTAGCTTACAGGGATCTGGAAACACCATATATTTT. Protein: CASSLQGSGNTIYF. Full variable domain (remainder filled in from reference TRBV19 and TRBJ1-3): DGGITQSPKYLFRKEGQNVTLSCEQNLNHDAMYWYRQDPGQGLRLIYYSQIVNDFQKGDIAEGYSVSREKKESFPLTVTSAQKNPTAFYLCASSLQGSGNTIYFGEGSWLTVV.

The chain has TRBV29-1 and TRBJ1-1; 9 bases line up with TRBD1. The CDR3 loop spans 15 amino acids. The V and J ends lost 3 bases and 7 bases, in that order; junction bases with no gene match: 12. Germline assignment: CDR1 SQVTM and CDR2 ANQGSEA. CDR3 in DNA: TGCAGCGTTGATCTAGGGGGGACAGGGAAAAATGAAGCTTTCTTT. Translating gives CSVDLGGTGKNEAFF.

V and J are TRBV4-3 and TRBJ2-6, with a possible D match to TRBD2 (5 bases). The CDR3 runs to 22 residues. Deletions cut 0 bases from V and 3 bases from J, with 27 bases between. The germline V gene encodes CDR1 LGHNA and CDR2 YSLEER. DNA for the CDR3: TGCGCCAGCAGCCAAGATTTCGCGGGTCTCAGGAGAATACTGGTTGGGGCCAACGTCCTGACTTTC. This codes for CASSQDFAGLRRILVGANVLTF.

The CDR3: CASSPRIAKLFF. CDR3 nucleotide sequence: TGTGCCAGCAGTCCGCGGATTGCGAAACTGTTTTTT. This chain links TRBV2 with TRBJ1-4; D uncertain. The germline CDR1 and CDR2 sequences are SNHLY and FYNNEI. V shed 5 bases and J shed 11 bases, with 12 bases lying between them. The length of the CDR3 is 12 residues.

The chain combines TRBV6-6 with TRBJ2-3, with D possibly being TRBD2 (5 bases). Trimming took 6 bases from V and 2 from J, leaving 9 bases between them. CDR1 and CDR2 from the germline V gene are MNHNY and SVGAGI (reference sequence). The CDR3 totals 13 residues. The CDR3 coding sequence is TGTGCCAGCAGCCGTGACTACACAGATACGCAGTATTTT. Amino acids: CASSRDYTDTQYF.

J is TRBJ2-1 and V is TRBV7-2, with 12 positions matching TRBD2. With V trimmed by 5 bases and J by 9 bases, 8 bases remained unmatched. The CDR3 totals 15 residues. Germline lookup yields CDR1 SGHTA and CDR2 FQGNSA. The CDR3 here is CASSRTTSGGTEQFF. As DNA, the CDR3 is TGTGCCAGCAGCCGGACGACTAGCGGGGGTACTGAGCAGTTCTTC.

A single count supports this clone. The chain carries TRBV5-4 and TRBJ2-3; no firm D call. There are 14 residues in the CDR3. CDR1 is SGHNT, CDR2 YYREEE, per germline (reference sequence). V dropped 1 base and J dropped 1 base, with 7 bases sitting between them. The CDR3 sequence: CASSLSRGTDTQYF. The CDR3 DNA reads TGTGCCAGCAGCTTGTCTCGGGGCACAGATACGCAGTATTTT. Full variable domain (remainder filled in from reference TRBV5-4 and TRBJ2-3): ETGVTQSPTHLIKTRGQQVTLRCSSQSGHNTVSWYQQALGQGPQFIFQYYREEENGRGNFPPRFSGLQFPNYSSELNVNALELDDSALYLCASSLSRGTDTQYFGPGTRLTVL.

The J gene is TRBJ2-7, the V gene TRBV7-2; 8 bases align to TRBD1. In germline, CDR1 is SGHTA, CDR2 FQGNSA. The CDR3 runs to 13 residues. V lost 8 bases and J lost 4; bases outside the gene matches: 7. DNA for the CDR3: TGTGCCAGCGATGCCGGACAGGGATACGAGCAGTACTTC. As protein: CASDAGQGYEQYF.

The V and J genes are TRBV5-1 and TRBJ2-1, with TRBD1 matching 12 bases. From germline, CDR1 is SGHRS and CDR2 YFSETQ. With 2 bases clipped from V and 7 bases from J, the junction kept 7 bases outside the gene matches. The CDR3 loop spans 16 amino acids. The CDR3 coding sequence is TGCGCCAGCAGCTTATCTGGGACAGGGGGCTGGAATGAGCAGTTCTTC. It codes for CASSLSGTGGWNEQFF.

This chain joins TRBV2 and TRBJ1-2; TRBD1 aligns across 7 bases. Trimming at V came to 5 bases and at J to 2 bases, leaving 2 bases not matched to a gene. Germline CDR1 SNHLY, CDR2 FYNNEI. This CDR3 has 13 amino acids. CDR3 nucleotides: TGTGCCAGCAGTCGACAGGGAAACTATGGCTACACCTTC. Encoded protein: CASSRQGNYGYTF.

This sequence joins TRBV5-8 and TRBJ1-1; TRBD1 matches at 7 bases. The J segment lost 1 base and the V segment lost 0 bases, leaving 9 bases of the junction unmatched. Per the germline V gene, CDR1 is SGHTS and CDR2 is YDEGEE. This CDR3 is 17 amino acids long. The CDR3 DNA reads TGTGCCAGCAGCTTGGGTTATGGGACAGCTCGGAACACTGAAGCTTTCTTT. Translation: CASSLGYGTARNTEAFF.

This clone was seen a handful of times. V is TRBV6-1 and J is TRBJ1-5; no reliable D call. The length of the CDR3 is 15 residues. Germline V gene data show CDR1 as MNHNS and CDR2 as SASEGT. Trimming took 1 base from V and 2 from J, leaving 9 bases between them. CDR3 residues: CASSEGHSRNQPQHF. CDR3 nucleotide sequence: TGTGCCAGCAGTGAAGGCCACTCCCGCAATCAGCCCCAGCATTTT.

The rearrangement joins TRBV5-1 to TRBJ2-2; 12 positions agree with TRBD2. Germline trimming cut 4 bases from V and 2 bases from J; bases unmatched to any gene: 9. CDR3 length: 18 amino acids. CDR1 is SGHRS and CDR2 is YFSETQ in the germline V gene. CDR3 in amino acids: CASSAPTSGRINTGELFF. The CDR3 DNA sequence: TGCGCCAGCAGCGCCCCCACTAGCGGGAGGATCAACACCGGGGAGCTGTTTTTT.

The chain links TRBV19 to TRBJ1-2, with D uncertain. The V end lost 4 bases, the J end lost 3 bases, and 9 bases lay between the germline ends. The CDR3 is 13 amino acids. CDR1 and CDR2 (germline): LNHDA, SQIVND (reference sequence). The CDR3 DNA is TGTGCCAGTAGTAGCGGCCCTCACTATGGCTACACCTTC. Amino acids: CASSSGPHYGYTF.

This sequence joins TRBV5-6 and TRBJ1-4, with 9 bases aligning to TRBD1. V lost 2 bases and J lost 5; bases outside the gene matches: 10. The CDR3 sequence is 17 residues long. Germline V CDR1 and CDR2: SGHDT, YYEEEE. CDR3 in amino acids: CASSFRPGTGQNEKLFF. The CDR3, as DNA: TGTGCCAGCAGCTTCAGGCCTGGGACAGGGCAGAATGAAAAACTGTTTTTT.

The chain carries TRBV19 and TRBJ2-4, with 8 bases identical to TRBD2. CDR1 LNHDA and CDR2 SQIVND come from the germline V gene (reference sequence). The CDR3 extends over 16 amino acids. The ends lost 3 bases at V and 4 bases at J; junction bases unmatched: 8. CDR3 sequence reads: CASSIGLAGRKNIQYF. The CDR3 region has the DNA TGTGCCAGTAGTATCGGGCTAGCGGGCAGAAAAAACATTCAGTACTTC.

The V gene is TRBV19, the J gene TRBJ2-7, with D perhaps TRBD1 (6 bases). Germline values: CDR1 LNHDA, CDR2 SQIVND (reference sequence). CDR3 size: 14 residues. The V and J ends lost 4 bases and 4 bases respectively, with 14 bases between them. CDR3 in amino acids: CASSTATGAYEQYF. CDR3 DNA: TGTGCCAGTAGTACCGCGACAGGTGCATACGAGCAGTACTTC.

The chain joins TRBV7-9 to TRBJ2-5; the match to TRBD1 covers 8 bases. V was clipped by 3 bases and J by 1 base; unmatched bases: 10. The CDR3 length is 17 residues. Germline values: CDR1 SEHNR, CDR2 FQNEAQ (reference sequence). The CDR3 protein is CASSFLTLDRVQETQYF. The CDR3 DNA sequence: TGTGCCAGCAGCTTCCTGACACTGGACAGGGTCCAAGAGACCCAGTACTTC.

A note on this clone: This CDR3 is also generated by other DNA sequences in the sample. The chain employs TRBV2 and TRBJ2-1, with 8 bases aligning to TRBD2. CDR3 length: 15 residues. Germline loops: CDR1 SNHLY, CDR2 FYNNEI. The V and J ends lost 7 bases and 2 bases, in that order; junction bases with no gene match: 7. The CDR3 protein is CASTRAGAAYNEQFF. The CDR3 DNA reads TGTGCCAGCACCCGAGCGGGAGCAGCCTACAATGAGCAGTTCTTC.

The rearrangement links TRBV4-1 to TRBJ2-2; 7 positions agree with TRBD1. Germline CDR1 MGHRA, CDR2 YSYEKL. Trimming cost V 3 bases and J 1 base; bases outside gene matches: 5. CDR3 length: 16 residues. The CDR3 spells CASSHTRTGNTGELFF. CDR3 bases: TGCGCCAGCAGCCATACCCGGACAGGGAACACCGGGGAGCTGTTTTTT.

This clone was counted a single time. The rearrangement links TRBV5-5 to TRBJ2-2, with no clear D. The V end was cut by 0 bases, the J end by 1 base, with 4 bases between. The CDR3 runs to 14 residues. CDR1 SGHKS and CDR2 YYEKEE come from the germline V gene (reference sequence). The CDR3 loop reads CASSLGQNTGELFF. As DNA, the CDR3 is TGTGCCAGCAGCTTGGGGCAGAACACCGGGGAGCTGTTTTTT.

This sequence joins TRBV9 and TRBJ2-3; D possibly corresponds to TRBD2 (6 bases). Germline lookup yields CDR1 SGDLS and CDR2 YYNGEE. CDR3 length equals 16 residues. Trimming left V 0 bases short and J 1 base short, with 12 bases between. CDR3 amino acids: CASSVEGGTRTDTQYF. The CDR3 DNA reads as TGTGCCAGCAGCGTAGAAGGCGGGACCCGCACAGATACGCAGTATTTT.

The chain links TRBV7-6 to TRBJ2-1; possibly TRBD1 for D (6 bases). The ends were cut back, 2 bases at V and 12 bases at J, with 14 bases in the middle. The CDR3 has 13 residues. Germline V CDR1 and CDR2: SGHVS, FNYEAQ. The chain's CDR3 is CASSLRGGLAQFF. CDR3 coding DNA: TGTGCCAGCAGCTTACGTGGGGGCCTAGCGCAGTTCTTC.

J is TRBJ1-5 and V is TRBV6-7; TRBD1 matches 9 bases. TRBV6-7 is sorted into the ORF group, with uncertain function. The CDR3 is 20 amino acids. The J segment lost 0 bases and the V segment lost 3 bases, leaving 15 bases of the junction unmatched. CDR3 amino acids: CASSYPGTGLTPYSNQPQHF. The CDR3 nucleotides read TGTGCCAGCAGTTATCCCGGGACAGGGCTAACCCCCTATAGCAATCAGCCCCAGCATTTT.

This chain joins TRBV25-1 and TRBJ2-7; TRBD1 matches 7 bases. The CDR3 consists of 13 residues. With V trimmed by 7 bases and J by 0 bases, 3 bases remained unmatched. The V gene's germline CDR1 is MGHDK and CDR2 SYGVNS. The CDR3 DNA is TGTGCCAGCAAACAGGGGAACTCCTACGAGCAGTACTTC. Protein product: CASKQGNSYEQYF.